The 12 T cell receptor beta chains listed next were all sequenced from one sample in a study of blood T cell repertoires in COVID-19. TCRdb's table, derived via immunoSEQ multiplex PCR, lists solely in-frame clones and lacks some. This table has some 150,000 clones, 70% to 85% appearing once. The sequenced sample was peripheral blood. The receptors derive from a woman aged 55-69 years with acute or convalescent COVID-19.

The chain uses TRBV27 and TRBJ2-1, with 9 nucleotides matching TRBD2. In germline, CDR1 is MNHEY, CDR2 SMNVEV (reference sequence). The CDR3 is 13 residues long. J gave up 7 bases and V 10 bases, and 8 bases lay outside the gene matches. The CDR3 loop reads CATRASGVNEQFF. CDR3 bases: TGTGCCACCCGGGCTAGCGGGGTTAATGAGCAGTTCTTC.

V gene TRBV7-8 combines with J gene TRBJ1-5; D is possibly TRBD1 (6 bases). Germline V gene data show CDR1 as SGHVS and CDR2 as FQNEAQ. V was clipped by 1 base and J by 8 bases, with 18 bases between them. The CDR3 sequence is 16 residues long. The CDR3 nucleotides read TGTGCCAGCAGCTTAGGCGAGGGGGGGCGGATGGAGCCCCAGCATTTT. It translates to CASSLGEGGRMEPQHF.

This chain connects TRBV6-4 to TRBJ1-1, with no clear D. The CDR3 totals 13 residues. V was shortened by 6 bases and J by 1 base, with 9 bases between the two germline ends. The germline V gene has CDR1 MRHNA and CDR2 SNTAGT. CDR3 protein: CASSSRGNTEAFF. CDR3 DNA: TGTGCCAGCAGCAGTCGGGGGAACACTGAAGCTTTCTTT.

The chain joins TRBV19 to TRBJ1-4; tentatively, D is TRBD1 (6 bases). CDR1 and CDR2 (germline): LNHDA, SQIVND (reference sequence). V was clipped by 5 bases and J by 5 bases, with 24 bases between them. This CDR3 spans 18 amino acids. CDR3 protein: CASSPEGTTPPFNEKLFF. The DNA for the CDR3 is TGTGCCAGTAGTCCCGAGGGGACAACCCCGCCTTTCAATGAAAAACTGTTTTTT. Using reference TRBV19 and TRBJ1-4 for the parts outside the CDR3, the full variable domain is DGGITQSPKYLFRKEGQNVTLSCEQNLNHDAMYWYRQDPGQGLRLIYYSQIVNDFQKGDIAEGYSVSREKKESFPLTVTSAQKNPTAFYLCASSPEGTTPPFNEKLFFGSGTQLSVL.

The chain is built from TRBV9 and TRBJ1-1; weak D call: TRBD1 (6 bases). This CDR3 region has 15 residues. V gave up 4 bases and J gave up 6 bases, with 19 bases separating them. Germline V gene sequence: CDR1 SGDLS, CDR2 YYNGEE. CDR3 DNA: TGTGCCAGCAGCAGACTACAGGGAGAAAGGGCTGAAGCTTTCTTT. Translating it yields CASSRLQGERAEAFF.

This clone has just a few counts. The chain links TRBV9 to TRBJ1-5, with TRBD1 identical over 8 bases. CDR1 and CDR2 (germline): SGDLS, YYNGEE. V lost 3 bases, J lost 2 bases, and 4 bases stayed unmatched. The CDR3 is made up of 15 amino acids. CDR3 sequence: CASSADRGGNQPQHF. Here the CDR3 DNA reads TGTGCCAGCAGCGCCGACAGGGGCGGCAATCAGCCCCAGCATTTT.

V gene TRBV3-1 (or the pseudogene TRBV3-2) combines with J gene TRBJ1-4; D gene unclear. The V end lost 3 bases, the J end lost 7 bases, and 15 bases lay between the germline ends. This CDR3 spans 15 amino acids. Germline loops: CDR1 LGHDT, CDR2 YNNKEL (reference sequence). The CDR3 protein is CASSQEPRDSEKLFF. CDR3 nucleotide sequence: TGTGCCAGCAGCCAGGAGCCCCGGGATTCTGAAAAACTGTTTTTT.

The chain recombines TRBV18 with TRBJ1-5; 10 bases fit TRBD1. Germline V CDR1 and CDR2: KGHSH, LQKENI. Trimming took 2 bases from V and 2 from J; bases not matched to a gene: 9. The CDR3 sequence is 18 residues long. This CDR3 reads CASSPYALGQGGNQPQHF. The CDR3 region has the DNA TGTGCCAGCTCACCATATGCTCTTGGACAGGGGGGCAATCAGCCCCAGCATTTT.

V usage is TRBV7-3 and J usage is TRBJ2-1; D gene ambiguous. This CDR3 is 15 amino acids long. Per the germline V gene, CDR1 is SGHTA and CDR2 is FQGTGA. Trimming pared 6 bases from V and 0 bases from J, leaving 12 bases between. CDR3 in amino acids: CASSRSGSSYNEQFF. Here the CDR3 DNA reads TGTGCCAGCAGTCGTTCAGGAAGCTCCTACAATGAGCAGTTCTTC.

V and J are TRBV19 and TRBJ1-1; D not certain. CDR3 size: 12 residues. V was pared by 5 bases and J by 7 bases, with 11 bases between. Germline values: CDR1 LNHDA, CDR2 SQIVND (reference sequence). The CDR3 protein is CASSFTGGEAFF. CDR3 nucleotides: TGTGCCAGTAGTTTCACCGGTGGTGAAGCTTTCTTT.

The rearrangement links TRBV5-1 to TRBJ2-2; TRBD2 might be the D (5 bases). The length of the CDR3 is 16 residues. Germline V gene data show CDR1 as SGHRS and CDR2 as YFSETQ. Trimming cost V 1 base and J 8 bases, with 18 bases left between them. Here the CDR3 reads CASSLSLAGSTGELFF. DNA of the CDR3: TGCGCCAGCAGCTTGTCCCTAGCAGGTAGCACGGGGGAGCTGTTTTTT.

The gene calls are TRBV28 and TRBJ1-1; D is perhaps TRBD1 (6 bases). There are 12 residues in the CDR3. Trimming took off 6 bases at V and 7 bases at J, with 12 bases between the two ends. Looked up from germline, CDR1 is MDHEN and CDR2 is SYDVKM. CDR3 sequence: CASSLGQREAFF. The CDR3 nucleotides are TGTGCCAGCAGCCTCGGACAGCGTGAAGCTTTCTTT.